The 10 T cell receptor beta chains given below trace back to one sample, sequenced in a study of blood T cells in healthy people across ages. A second roughly 7 to 11 cycle PCR used barcoded and J-beta primers. TCRdb used MiXCR to reprocess the 5' RACE reads, holding one entry per CDR3 protein. This table holds 1.5 million to 2 million distinct CDR3 sequences, approximately 50% found once. Sequenced input: blood. The receptor source for this set is a middle-aged woman in good health.

The chain links TRBV12-3 or TRBV12-4 to TRBJ2-3; D is unclear. Trimming took off 6 bases at V and 5 bases at J, with 15 bases between the two ends. The CDR3 is 14 residues long. The CDR3 is CASRDEAVEDTQYF. The CDR3 DNA reads TGTGCCAGCAGAGACGAAGCTGTAGAAGATACGCAGTATTTT.

V and J are TRBV12-3 or TRBV12-4 and TRBJ2-3; TRBD1 matches at 7 bases. This CDR3 is 16 amino acids long. Unmatched junction bases numbered 12, after V lost 7 bases and J lost 2 bases. CDR3: CASTRRGQAFTDTQYF. In DNA, the CDR3 is TGTGCCAGCACCAGGCGAGGACAGGCTTTCACAGATACGCAGTATTTT.

This clonotype was seen more than once but under ten times. The chain employs TRBV3-1 and TRBJ2-1; a weak D match, TRBD2 (5 bases). V was shortened by 4 bases and J by 9 bases, with 13 bases between the two germline ends. This CDR3 comprises 13 residues. Per germline, CDR1 LGHDT and CDR2 YNNKEL (reference sequence). CDR3 nucleotide sequence: TGTGCCAGCAGCCTTAGCCGGGGTCTTGAGCAGTTCTTC. Protein product: CASSLSRGLEQFF.

The chain recombines TRBV5-6 with TRBJ2-7, with 12 positions matching TRBD2. Germline-derived CDR1 and CDR2 are SGHDT and YYEEEE. The CDR3 runs 15 residues. The trim removed 4 bases at V and 11 bases at J, leaving 13 bases unmatched. As DNA, the CDR3 is TGTGCCAGCAGCCTCCACCGACTAGCGGGGGAGCCCGAGTACTTC. Its translation: CASSLHRLAGEPEYF.

The chain has TRBV15 and TRBJ2-5; 8 bases are shared with TRBD1. There are 15 residues in the CDR3. J gave up 0 bases and V 5 bases, and 5 bases lay outside the gene matches. Germline V gives CDR1 LNHNV, CDR2 YYDKDF (reference sequence). In nucleotides, the CDR3 is TGTGCCACCAGCGGACGACAGGGGTACCAAGAGACCCAGTACTTC. This translates into CATSGRQGYQETQYF.

The chain recombines TRBV4-1 with TRBJ2-5, with TRBD1 matching 9 bases. The CDR3 is 17 residues long. The V segment lost 6 bases and the J segment 3 bases; nucleotides outside the gene matches: 14. Germline CDR1 MGHRA, CDR2 YSYEKL. CDR3 nucleotide sequence: TGCGCCAGCAGACAATCGCCGACAGGGGGGAATAAAGAGACCCAGTACTTC. It yields the protein CASRQSPTGGNKETQYF.

The chain carries TRBV5-6 and TRBJ2-7; TRBD2 might be the D (5 bases). CDR1 and CDR2 from the germline V gene are SGHDT and YYEEEE. This CDR3 is 16 amino acids long. V lost 0 bases and J lost 3, with 16 bases in between. The DNA of the CDR3 is TGTGCCAGCAGCTTGGGACTGGGGAGTGGCAGCTACGAGCAGTACTTC. The encoded protein is CASSLGLGSGSYEQYF.

This chain uses TRBV5-8 with TRBJ2-5; the match to TRBD1 covers 12 bases. The ends lost 5 bases at V and 5 bases at J; junction bases unmatched: 13. The CDR3 is 17 residues long. Germline values: CDR1 SGHTS, CDR2 YDEGEE. For the CDR3, the DNA is TGTGCCAGCAGATACGGCTCGGGACAGGGGGCTTTGGAGACCCAGTACTTC. Its protein is CASRYGSGQGALETQYF.

The chain links TRBV14 to TRBJ2-3, with 10 positions matching TRBD2. Losses at the gene ends were 3 bases for V and 2 bases for J; bases not matched to a gene: 8. The CDR3 runs to 17 residues. From germline, CDR1 is SGHDN and CDR2 FVKESK. This CDR3 reads CASSHLTSGETTDTQYF. The CDR3 DNA follows: TGTGCCAGCAGCCACTTAACTAGCGGGGAAACCACAGATACGCAGTATTTT.

This chain links TRBV12-3 or TRBV12-4 with TRBJ2-7; D remains ambiguous. The CDR3 is 13 amino acids. The V and J ends lost 2 bases and 6 bases respectively, with 11 bases between them. In nucleotides, the CDR3 is TGTGCCAGCAGTTTATTCGAGTGGTCCGAGCAGTACTTC. Its translation is CASSLFEWSEQYF.